This T cell receptor (beta chain) appears in the sequencing data of a study of T cells in Graves' hyperthyroidism and ophthalmopathy. The overall study: Peripheral blood was drawn at first diagnosis, prior to all treatment. General observations from the study: Most clonotypes that expanded in the thyroid above 0.001 also showed up in blood.

Template material for amplifying TCR beta CDR3 regions consisted of RNA transcripts. Using the HTBI primer set, a first-round RT-PCR was run on the TCR CDR3. TCRdb called the multiplex PCR reads again in MiXCR, with one record for every CDR3 protein. The sample shows approximately 400,000 distinct CDR3 sequences, approximately 25% of them seen only once. The V segment lost 5 bases and the J segment 2 bases; nucleotides outside the gene matches: 2. Germline loops: CDR1 SGHTA, CDR2 FQGNSA. The CDR3 has 16 residues. In patients aged 18 to 65, hyperthyroidism was newly diagnosed, with duration under 2 months. In making diagnoses, clinical symptoms, serum thyroxine and TRAb, thyroid ultrasound and orbital computed tomography were all used. This clonotype has a handful of counts. Its antigen is undetermined.

The sequence derives from a man in his fifties with Graves' hyperthyroidism. This chain links TRBV7-2 with TRBJ2-1; 14 bases align to TRBD2. The sequencing sample was made of blood. CDR3 sequence reads: CASSRLAGGAYNEQFF. CDR3 coding DNA: TGTGCCAGCAGCAGACTAGCGGGAGGGGCCTACAATGAGCAGTTCTTC.